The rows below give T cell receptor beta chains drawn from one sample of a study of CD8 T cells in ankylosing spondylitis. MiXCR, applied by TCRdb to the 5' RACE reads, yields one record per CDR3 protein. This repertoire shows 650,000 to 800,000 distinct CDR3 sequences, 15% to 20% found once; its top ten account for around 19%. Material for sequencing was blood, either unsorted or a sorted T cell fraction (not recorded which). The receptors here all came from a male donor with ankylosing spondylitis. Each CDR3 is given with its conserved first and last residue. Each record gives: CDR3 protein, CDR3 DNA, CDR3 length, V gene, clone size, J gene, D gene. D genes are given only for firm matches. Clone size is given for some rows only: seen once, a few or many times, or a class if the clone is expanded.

CDR3 protein: CASSRIRNEQFF
CDR3 DNA: TGTGCCAGCAGTCGAATCAGGAATGAGCAGTTCTTC
CDR3 length: 12
V gene: TRBV27
clone size: NA
J gene: TRBJ2-1
D gene: NA

CDR3 protein: CSASPPNNEQFF
CDR3 DNA: TGCAGTGCTAGCCCACCGAACAATGAGCAGTTCTTC
CDR3 length: 12
V gene: TRBV20-1
clone size: many
J gene: TRBJ2-1
D gene: NA

CDR3 protein: CSARDGSDKKQYF
CDR3 DNA: TGCAGTGCTAGAGATGGATCCGACAAGAAGCAGTACTTC
CDR3 length: 13
V gene: TRBV20-1
clone size: few
J gene: TRBJ2-7
D gene: NA

CDR3 protein: CASSFGRQGGGYTF
CDR3 DNA: TGTGCCAGCAGCTTTGGGCGACAGGGAGGAGGCTACACCTTC
CDR3 length: 14
V gene: TRBV5-5
clone size: NA
J gene: TRBJ1-2
D gene: TRBD1

CDR3 protein: CASSLVQGGYEQYF
CDR3 DNA: TGTGCCAGCAGTTTAGTACAGGGTGGCTACGAGCAGTACTTC
CDR3 length: 14
V gene: TRBV12-3/TRBV12-4
clone size: few
J gene: TRBJ2-7
D gene: NA

CDR3 protein: CASSQGTGTTMVVQYF
CDR3 DNA: TGTGCCAGCAGCCAAGGGACCGGGACAACCATGGTGGTTCAGTACTTC
CDR3 length: 16
V gene: TRBV4-2
clone size: NA
J gene: TRBJ2-4
D gene: NA

CDR3 protein: CAWAGGNGYGYTF
CDR3 DNA: TGTGCCTGGGCAGGGGGAAACGGCTATGGCTACACCTTC
CDR3 length: 13
V gene: TRBV30
clone size: many
J gene: TRBJ1-2
D gene: TRBD1

CDR3 protein: CASRRLAYDEQYF
CDR3 DNA: TGTGCCAGCAGACGCCTAGCTTACGACGAGCAGTACTTC
CDR3 length: 13
V gene: TRBV6-6
clone size: many
J gene: TRBJ2-7
D gene: NA

CDR3 protein: CASSTTVRGTEAFF
CDR3 DNA: TGTGCCAGTAGTACGACAGTGAGAGGCACTGAAGCTTTCTTT
CDR3 length: 14
V gene: TRBV19
clone size: NA
J gene: TRBJ1-1
D gene: NA

CDR3 protein: CASTAETSFNEQFF
CDR3 DNA: TGTGCCAGCACCGCCGAGACTAGTTTCAATGAGCAGTTCTTC
CDR3 length: 14
V gene: TRBV18
clone size: few
J gene: TRBJ2-1
D gene: NA

CDR3 protein: CASSFWSGAGEQYF
CDR3 DNA: TGCGCCAGCAGCTTTTGGTCAGGGGCGGGAGAGCAGTACTTC
CDR3 length: 14
V gene: TRBV5-1
clone size: few
J gene: TRBJ2-7
D gene: NA

CDR3 protein: CASSRNPGTEETQYF
CDR3 DNA: TGCGCCAGCAGCCGAAATCCCGGGACTGAGGAGACCCAGTACTTC
CDR3 length: 15
V gene: TRBV5-1
clone size: NA
J gene: TRBJ2-5
D gene: NA

CDR3 protein: CSAPDPRGLDTQYF
CDR3 DNA: TGCAGTGCTCCCGACCCTAGGGGCTTAGATACGCAGTATTTT
CDR3 length: 14
V gene: TRBV20-1
clone size: few
J gene: TRBJ2-3
D gene: NA

CDR3 protein: CATTLPKAFF
CDR3 DNA: TGTGCCACCACCCTACCGAAAGCTTTCTTT
CDR3 length: 10
V gene: TRBV24-1
clone size: NA
J gene: TRBJ1-1
D gene: NA

CDR3 protein: CASSSTTFTDTQYF
CDR3 DNA: TGCGCCAGCAGCTCGACTACCTTCACAGATACGCAGTATTTT
CDR3 length: 14
V gene: TRBV5-1
clone size: NA
J gene: TRBJ2-3
D gene: NA

CDR3 protein: CASSSWLREQYF
CDR3 DNA: TGTGCCAGCAGTTCTTGGTTGAGGGAGCAGTACTTC
CDR3 length: 12
V gene: TRBV2
clone size: NA
J gene: TRBJ2-7
D gene: NA

CDR3 protein: CASSLSGLAGFQETQYF
CDR3 DNA: TGCGCCAGCAGCTTGTCCGGACTAGCGGGCTTTCAAGAGACCCAGTACTTC
CDR3 length: 17
V gene: TRBV5-1
clone size: NA
J gene: TRBJ2-5
D gene: TRBD2

CDR3 protein: CSARTSLTSYNEQFF
CDR3 DNA: TGCAGTGCTCGGACTAGCTTGACCTCCTACAATGAGCAGTTCTTC
CDR3 length: 15
V gene: TRBV20-1
clone size: NA
J gene: TRBJ2-1
D gene: TRBD2

CDR3 protein: CASRPSWADSYGYTF
CDR3 DNA: TGTGCCAGCAGGCCAAGCTGGGCGGACTCCTATGGCTACACCTTC
CDR3 length: 15
V gene: TRBV12-3/TRBV12-4
clone size: many
J gene: TRBJ1-2
D gene: NA

CDR3 protein: CSVEAVGTEVKGRNTEAFF
CDR3 DNA: TGCAGCGTTGAAGCGGTGGGGACAGAAGTAAAGGGGAGGAACACTGAAGCTTTCTTT
CDR3 length: 19
V gene: TRBV29-1
clone size: NA
J gene: TRBJ1-1
D gene: TRBD1

CDR3 protein: CSVVVSSGRGEQFF
CDR3 DNA: TGCAGCGTTGTGGTGTCTAGCGGGAGAGGCGAGCAGTTCTTC
CDR3 length: 14
V gene: TRBV29-1
clone size: many
J gene: TRBJ2-1
D gene: TRBD2

CDR3 protein: CAISQSSGNTIYF
CDR3 DNA: TGTGCCATCAGCCAAAGCTCTGGAAACACCATATATTTT
CDR3 length: 13
V gene: TRBV10-3
clone size: few
J gene: TRBJ1-3
D gene: NA

CDR3 protein: CSARDPGTKSPLHF
CDR3 DNA: TGCAGTGCTAGAGATCCGGGAACGAAATCACCCCTCCACTTT
CDR3 length: 14
V gene: TRBV20-1
clone size: NA
J gene: TRBJ1-6
D gene: NA

CDR3 protein: CSVSSQGDGNQPQHF
CDR3 DNA: TGCAGCGTCTCTTCCCAGGGGGATGGCAATCAGCCCCAGCATTTT
CDR3 length: 15
V gene: TRBV29-1
clone size: many
J gene: TRBJ1-5
D gene: TRBD1

CDR3 protein: CASSPGDTGYGYTF
CDR3 DNA: TGTGCCAGCAGCCCGGGGGACACCGGCTATGGCTACACCTTC
CDR3 length: 14
V gene: TRBV5-4
clone size: NA
J gene: TRBJ1-2
D gene: NA

CDR3 protein: CASSQPRDRASYEQYF
CDR3 DNA: TGTGCCAGCAGCCAACCCCGGGACAGGGCATCCTACGAGCAGTACTTC
CDR3 length: 16
V gene: TRBV7-8
clone size: NA
J gene: TRBJ2-7
D gene: TRBD1

CDR3 protein: CASSVSGGQNTEAFF
CDR3 DNA: TGTGCCAGCAGTGTATCTGGGGGCCAGAACACTGAAGCTTTCTTT
CDR3 length: 15
V gene: TRBV2
clone size: NA
J gene: TRBJ1-1
D gene: NA

CDR3 protein: CASSANSMNTEAFF
CDR3 DNA: TGTGCCAGCAGTGCAAATTCCATGAACACTGAAGCTTTCTTT
CDR3 length: 14
V gene: TRBV12-3/TRBV12-4
clone size: NA
J gene: TRBJ1-1
D gene: NA

CDR3 protein: CASSLKGDSPLHF
CDR3 DNA: TGTGCCAGCAGCCTTAAGGGGGATTCACCCCTCCACTTT
CDR3 length: 13
V gene: TRBV7-9
clone size: NA
J gene: TRBJ1-6
D gene: NA

CDR3 protein: CASSQEAGGGYNEQFF
CDR3 DNA: TGTGCCAGCAGCCAAGAGGCGGGAGGGGGGTACAATGAGCAGTTCTTC
CDR3 length: 16
V gene: TRBV4-2
clone size: few
J gene: TRBJ2-1
D gene: TRBD2

CDR3 protein: CASSPWTGGNQPQHF
CDR3 DNA: TGTGCCAGCAGTCCCTGGACAGGGGGCAATCAGCCCCAGCATTTT
CDR3 length: 15
V gene: TRBV6-1
clone size: few
J gene: TRBJ1-5
D gene: TRBD1

CDR3 protein: CASSLISTDTQYF
CDR3 DNA: TGTGCCAGCAGCTTAATTAGCACAGATACGCAGTATTTT
CDR3 length: 13
V gene: TRBV7-3
clone size: many
J gene: TRBJ2-3
D gene: NA

CDR3 protein: CASSPQGFGTEAFF
CDR3 DNA: TGTGCCAGCAGTCCGCAAGGGTTTGGCACTGAAGCTTTCTTT
CDR3 length: 14
V gene: TRBV12-3/TRBV12-4
clone size: many
J gene: TRBJ1-1
D gene: NA

CDR3 protein: CASSPVFDNSPFF
CDR3 DNA: TGTGCCAGCAGCCCCGTTTTCGACAACTCTCCTTTCTTT
CDR3 length: 13
V gene: TRBV5-6
clone size: few
J gene: TRBJ1-1
D gene: NA

CDR3 protein: CATKSTGTDTQYF
CDR3 DNA: TGCGCCACCAAGAGTACGGGCACAGATACGCAGTATTTT
CDR3 length: 13
V gene: TRBV5-1
clone size: few
J gene: TRBJ2-3
D gene: NA

CDR3 protein: CASSHLADYNEQFF
CDR3 DNA: TGTGCCAGCAGTCACCTAGCGGACTACAATGAGCAGTTCTTC
CDR3 length: 14
V gene: TRBV12-3/TRBV12-4
clone size: many
J gene: TRBJ2-1
D gene: TRBD2

CDR3 protein: CASSYTSGGAYEQFF
CDR3 DNA: TGTGCCAGCAGTTACACTAGCGGGGGGGCCTATGAGCAGTTCTTC
CDR3 length: 15
V gene: TRBV5-4
clone size: once
J gene: TRBJ2-1
D gene: TRBD2

CDR3 protein: CASDPERGSAEAFF
CDR3 DNA: TGCGCCAGCGACCCCGAGCGTGGGAGCGCTGAAGCTTTCTTT
CDR3 length: 14
V gene: TRBV10-2
clone size: few
J gene: TRBJ1-1
D gene: NA

CDR3 protein: CASSPLRASGPYNEQFF
CDR3 DNA: TGTGCCAGCAGTCCCCTTCGTGCTAGCGGGCCATACAATGAGCAGTTCTTC
CDR3 length: 17
V gene: TRBV27
clone size: few
J gene: TRBJ2-1
D gene: TRBD2

CDR3 protein: CASSPLSGRNTGELFF
CDR3 DNA: TGTGCCAGCAGTCCTTTGAGCGGGAGGAACACCGGGGAGCTGTTTTTT
CDR3 length: 16
V gene: TRBV28
clone size: many
J gene: TRBJ2-2
D gene: TRBD2